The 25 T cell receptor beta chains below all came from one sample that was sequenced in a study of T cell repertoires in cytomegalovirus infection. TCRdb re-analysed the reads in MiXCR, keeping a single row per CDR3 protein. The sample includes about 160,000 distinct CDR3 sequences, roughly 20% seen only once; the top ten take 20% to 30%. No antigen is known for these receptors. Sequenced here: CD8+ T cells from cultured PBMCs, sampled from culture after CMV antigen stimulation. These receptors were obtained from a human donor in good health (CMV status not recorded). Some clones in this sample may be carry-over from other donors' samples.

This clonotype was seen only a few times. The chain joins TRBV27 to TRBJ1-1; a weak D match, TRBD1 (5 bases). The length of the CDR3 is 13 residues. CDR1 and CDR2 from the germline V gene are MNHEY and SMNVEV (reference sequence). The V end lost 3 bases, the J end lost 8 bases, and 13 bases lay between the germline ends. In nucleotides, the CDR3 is TGTGCCAGCAGTTTGCTGAGGGGAGAAGAAGCTTTCTTT. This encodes CASSLLRGEEAFF.

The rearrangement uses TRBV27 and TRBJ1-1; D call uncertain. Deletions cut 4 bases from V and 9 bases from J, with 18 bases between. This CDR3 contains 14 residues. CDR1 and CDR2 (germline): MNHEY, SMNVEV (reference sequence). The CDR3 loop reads CASSSYSQSGKAFF. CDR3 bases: TGTGCCAGCAGTTCATATTCGCAATCGGGGAAAGCTTTCTTT.

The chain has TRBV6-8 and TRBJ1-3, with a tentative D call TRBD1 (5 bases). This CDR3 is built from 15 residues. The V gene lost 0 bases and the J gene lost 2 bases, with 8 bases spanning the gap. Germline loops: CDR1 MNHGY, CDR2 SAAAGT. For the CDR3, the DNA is TGTGCCAGCAGTTACTCAAGGGGAACTGGAAACACCATATATTTT. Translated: CASSYSRGTGNTIYF.

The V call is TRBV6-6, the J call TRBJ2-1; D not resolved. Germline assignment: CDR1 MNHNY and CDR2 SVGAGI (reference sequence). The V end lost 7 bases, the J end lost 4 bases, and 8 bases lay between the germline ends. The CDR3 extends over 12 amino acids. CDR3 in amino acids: CASTNSYNEQFF. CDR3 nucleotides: TGTGCCAGCACAAATTCATACAATGAGCAGTTCTTC.

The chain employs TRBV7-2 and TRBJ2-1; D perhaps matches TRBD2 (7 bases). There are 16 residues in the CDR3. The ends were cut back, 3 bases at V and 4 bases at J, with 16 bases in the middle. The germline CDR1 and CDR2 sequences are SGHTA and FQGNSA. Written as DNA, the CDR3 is TGTGCCAGCAGCTTTGGGGGGGGGCCAATTTACAATGAGCAGTTCTTC. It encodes CASSFGGGPIYNEQFF. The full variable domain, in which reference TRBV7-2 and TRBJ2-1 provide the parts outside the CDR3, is GAGVSQSPSNKVTEKGKDVELRCDPISGHTALYWYRQSLGQGLEFLIYFQGNSAPDKSGLPSDRFSAERTGGSVSTLTIQRTQQEDSAVYLCASSFGGGPIYNEQFFGPGTRLTVL.

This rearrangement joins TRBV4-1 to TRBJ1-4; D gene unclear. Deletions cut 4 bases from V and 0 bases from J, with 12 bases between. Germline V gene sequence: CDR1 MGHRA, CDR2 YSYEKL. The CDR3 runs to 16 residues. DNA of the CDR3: TGCGCCAGCAGCCCTCAGCCGGGCACAACTAATGAAAAACTGTTTTTT. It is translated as CASSPQPGTTNEKLFF.

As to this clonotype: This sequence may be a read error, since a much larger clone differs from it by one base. Here the CDR3 reads CASSLVEGRFSGCTF. The CDR3 DNA reads TGCGCCAGCAGCTTGGTTGAAGGGAGGTTCTCTGGCTGCACCTTC. This rearrangement joins TRBV5-1 to TRBJ1-2; D is unclear. CDR1 is SGHRS, CDR2 YFSETQ, per germline. The CDR3 is 15 residues long.

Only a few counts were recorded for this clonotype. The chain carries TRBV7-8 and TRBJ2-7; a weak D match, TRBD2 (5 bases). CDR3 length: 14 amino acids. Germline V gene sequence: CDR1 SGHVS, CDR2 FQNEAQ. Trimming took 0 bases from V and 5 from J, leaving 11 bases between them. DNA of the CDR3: TGTGCCAGCAGCTTAGCGGCCTGGGGAGACGAGCAGTACTTC. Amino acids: CASSLAAWGDEQYF.

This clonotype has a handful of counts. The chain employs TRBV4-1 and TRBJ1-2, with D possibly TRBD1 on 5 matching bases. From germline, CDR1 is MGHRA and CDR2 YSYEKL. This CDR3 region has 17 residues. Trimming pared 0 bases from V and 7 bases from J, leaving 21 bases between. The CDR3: CASSQEPAWDPGSGYTF. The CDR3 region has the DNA TGCGCCAGCAGCCAAGAGCCGGCGTGGGACCCCGGGAGTGGCTACACCTTC.

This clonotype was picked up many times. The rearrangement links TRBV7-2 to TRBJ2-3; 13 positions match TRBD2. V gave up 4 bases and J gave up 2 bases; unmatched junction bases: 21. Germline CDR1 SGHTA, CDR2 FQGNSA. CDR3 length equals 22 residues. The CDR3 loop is CASSSGTGVPGLAGLHTDTQYF. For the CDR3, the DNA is TGTGCCAGCAGCTCAGGGACAGGGGTCCCGGGACTAGCGGGGCTTCACACAGATACGCAGTATTTT.

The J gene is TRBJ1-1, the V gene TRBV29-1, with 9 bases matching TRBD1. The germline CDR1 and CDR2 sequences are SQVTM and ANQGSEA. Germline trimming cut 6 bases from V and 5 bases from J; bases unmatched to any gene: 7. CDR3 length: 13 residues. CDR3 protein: CSVPGTGPTEAFF. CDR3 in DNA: TGCAGCGTCCCCGGGACAGGGCCGACTGAAGCTTTCTTT. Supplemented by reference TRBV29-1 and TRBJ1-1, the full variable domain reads SAVISQKPSRDICQRGTSLTIQCQVDSQVTMMFWYRQQPGQSLTLIATANQGSEATYESGFVIDKFPISRPNLTFSTLTVSNMSPEDSSIYLCSVPGTGPTEAFFGQGTRLTVV.

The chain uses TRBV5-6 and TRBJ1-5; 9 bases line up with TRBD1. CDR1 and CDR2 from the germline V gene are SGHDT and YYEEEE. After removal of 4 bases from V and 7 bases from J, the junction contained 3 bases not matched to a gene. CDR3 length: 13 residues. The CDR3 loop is CASSLTGGQPQHF. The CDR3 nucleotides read TGTGCCAGCAGCCTGACAGGGGGGCAGCCCCAGCATTTT. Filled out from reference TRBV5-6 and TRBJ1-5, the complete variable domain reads DAGVTQSPTHLIKTRGQQVTLRCSPKSGHDTVSWYQQALGQGPQFIFQYYEEEERQRGNFPDRFSGHQFPNYSSELNVNALLLGDSALYLCASSLTGGQPQHFGDGTRLSIL.

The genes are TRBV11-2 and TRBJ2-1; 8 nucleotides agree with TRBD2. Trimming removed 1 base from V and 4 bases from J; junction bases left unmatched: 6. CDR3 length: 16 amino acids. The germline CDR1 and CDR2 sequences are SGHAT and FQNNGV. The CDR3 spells CASSLVPGGAYNEQFF. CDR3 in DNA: TGTGCCAGCAGCTTAGTCCCGGGGGGGGCTTACAATGAGCAGTTCTTC. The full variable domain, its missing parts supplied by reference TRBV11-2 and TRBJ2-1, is EAGVAQSPRYKIIEKRQSVAFWCNPISGHATLYWYQQILGQGPKLLIQFQNNGVVDDSQLPKDRFSAERLKGVDSTLKIQPAKLEDSAVYLCASSLVPGGAYNEQFFGPGTRLTVL.

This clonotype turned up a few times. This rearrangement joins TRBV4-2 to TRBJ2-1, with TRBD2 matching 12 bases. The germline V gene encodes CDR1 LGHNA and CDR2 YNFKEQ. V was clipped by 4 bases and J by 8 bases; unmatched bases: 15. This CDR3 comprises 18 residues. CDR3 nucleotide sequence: TGTGCCAGCAGCCTAAGAGGCCTAGCGGGGGGGTCAGCGCATGAGCAGTTCTTC. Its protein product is CASSLRGLAGGSAHEQFF.

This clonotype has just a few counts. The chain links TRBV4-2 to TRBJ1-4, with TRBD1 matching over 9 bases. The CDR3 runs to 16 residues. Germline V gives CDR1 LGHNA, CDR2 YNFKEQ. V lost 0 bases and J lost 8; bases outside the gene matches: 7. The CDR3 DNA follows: TGTGCCAGCAGCCAAGAGGGAGGGACAGGGCAAGAAAAACTGTTTTTT. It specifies CASSQEGGTGQEKLFF.

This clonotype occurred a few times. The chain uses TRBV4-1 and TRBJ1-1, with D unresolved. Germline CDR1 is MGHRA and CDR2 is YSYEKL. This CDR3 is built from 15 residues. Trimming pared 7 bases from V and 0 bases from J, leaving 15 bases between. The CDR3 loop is CASTKGRTLNTEAFF. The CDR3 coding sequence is TGCGCCAGCACCAAGGGCCGGACGTTGAACACTGAAGCTTTCTTT.

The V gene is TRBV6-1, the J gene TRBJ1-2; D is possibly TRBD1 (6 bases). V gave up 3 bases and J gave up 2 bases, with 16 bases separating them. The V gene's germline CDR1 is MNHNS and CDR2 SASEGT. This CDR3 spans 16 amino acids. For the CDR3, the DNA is TGTGCCAGCAGTGATTGGGGAACAGGGCAGAACTATGGCTACACCTTC. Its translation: CASSDWGTGQNYGYTF.

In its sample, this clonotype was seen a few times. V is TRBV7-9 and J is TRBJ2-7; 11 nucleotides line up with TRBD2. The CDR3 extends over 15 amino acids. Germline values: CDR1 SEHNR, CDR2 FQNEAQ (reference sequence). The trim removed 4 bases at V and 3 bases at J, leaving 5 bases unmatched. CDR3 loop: CASSSPTSGNYEQYF. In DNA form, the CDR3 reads TGTGCCAGCAGCTCCCCGACTAGCGGGAACTACGAGCAGTACTTC.

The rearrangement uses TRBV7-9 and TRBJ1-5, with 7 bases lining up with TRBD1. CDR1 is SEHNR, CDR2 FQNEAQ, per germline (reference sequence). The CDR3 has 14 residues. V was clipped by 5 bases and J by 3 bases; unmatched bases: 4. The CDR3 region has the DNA TGTGCCAGCAGCGAGACAGGGTCCAATCAGCCCCAGCATTTT. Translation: CASSETGSNQPQHF. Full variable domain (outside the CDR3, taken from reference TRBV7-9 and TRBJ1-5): DTGVSQNPRHKITKRGQNVTFRCDPISEHNRLYWYRQTLGQGPEFLTYFQNEAQLEKSRLLSDRFSAERPKGSFSTLEIQRTEQGDSAMYLCASSETGSNQPQHFGDGTRLSIL.

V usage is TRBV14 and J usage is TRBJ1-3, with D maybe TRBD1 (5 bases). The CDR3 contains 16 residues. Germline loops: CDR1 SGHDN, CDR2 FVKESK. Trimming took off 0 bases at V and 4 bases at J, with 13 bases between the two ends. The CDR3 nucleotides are TGTGCCAGCAGCCAAGAAAATCCCAGGGCCGGAAACACCATATATTTT. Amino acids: CASSQENPRAGNTIYF.

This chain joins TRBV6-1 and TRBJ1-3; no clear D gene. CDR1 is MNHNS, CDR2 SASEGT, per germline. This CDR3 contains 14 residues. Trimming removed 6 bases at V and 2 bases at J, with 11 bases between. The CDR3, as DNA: TGTGCCAGCAGCGACATGGGAACTGGAAACACCATATATTTT. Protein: CASSDMGTGNTIYF.

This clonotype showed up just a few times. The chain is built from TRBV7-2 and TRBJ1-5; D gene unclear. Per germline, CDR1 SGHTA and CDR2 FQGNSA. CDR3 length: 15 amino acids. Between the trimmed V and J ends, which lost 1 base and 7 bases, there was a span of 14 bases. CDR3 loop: CASSLGTSSGQPQHF. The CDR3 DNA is TGTGCCAGCAGCTTAGGGACCTCAAGTGGGCAGCCCCAGCATTTT.

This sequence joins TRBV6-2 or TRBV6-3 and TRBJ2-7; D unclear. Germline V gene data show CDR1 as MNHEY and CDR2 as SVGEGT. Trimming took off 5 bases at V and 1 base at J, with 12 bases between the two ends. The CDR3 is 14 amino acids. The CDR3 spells CASSPPPGSYEQYF. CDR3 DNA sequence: TGTGCCAGCAGTCCCCCACCGGGTTCCTACGAGCAGTACTTC.

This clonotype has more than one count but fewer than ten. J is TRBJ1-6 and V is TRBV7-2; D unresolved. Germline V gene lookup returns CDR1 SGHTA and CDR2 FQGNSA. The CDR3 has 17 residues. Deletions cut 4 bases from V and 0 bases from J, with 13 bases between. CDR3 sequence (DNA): TGTGCCAGCAGCTCCCCGGTCGGGAGCTCCTATAATTCACCCCTCCACTTT. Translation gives CASSSPVGSSYNSPLHF.

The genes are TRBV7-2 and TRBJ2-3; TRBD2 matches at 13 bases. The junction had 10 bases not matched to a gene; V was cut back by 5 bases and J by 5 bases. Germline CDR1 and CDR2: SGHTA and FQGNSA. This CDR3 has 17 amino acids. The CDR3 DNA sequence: TGTGCCAGCAGCCGACCGACTAGCGGGGGGTATAAAGATACGCAGTATTTT. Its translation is CASSRPTSGGYKDTQYF.